The rows below give T cell receptor beta chains drawn from one sample of a study of PD-L1 blockade in urothelial cancer. Some clones are missing from TCRdb's copy, which holds only in-frame ones; the method was immunoSEQ multiplex PCR. The sample gives 60,000 to 75,000 clones, 70% to 90% of which show up once; under 15% is in the top ten. Source: PBMCs, taken around atezolizumab (anti-PD-L1) treatment. All receptors derive from a man aged 55 to 70 with urothelial cancer. The CDR3 runs from the conserved cysteine through the conserved F or W. D genes are given only for firm matches. Clone size, where shown, is once, few, many, or a class for clones that have expanded.

clone size	V gene	D gene	J gene	CDR3 DNA	CDR3 protein
-	TRBV7-9	TRBD2	TRBJ2-7	TGTGCCAGCAGCTTAGGACTAGCGGGGAAGTACGAGCAGTACTTC	CASSLGLAGKYEQYF
-	TRBV10-2	TRBD1	TRBJ2-3	TGCGCCACACGACAGGGGGCGATTCGCACAGATACGCAGTATTTT	CATRQGAIRTDTQYF
-	TRBV6-5	-	TRBJ1-1	TGTGCCAGCACTGAGGGGGGGTGGAACACTGAAGCTTTCTTT	CASTEGGWNTEAFF
few	TRBV10-3	TRBD2	TRBJ2-7	TGTGCCATCAGGGCGGGGGGTACCTACGAGCAGTACTTC	CAIRAGGTYEQYF
-	TRBV9	-	TRBJ2-3	TGTGCCAGCAGCCGGAGGGCTAGCACAGATACGCAGTATTTT	CASSRRASTDTQYF
-	TRBV30	TRBD1	TRBJ1-1	TGTGCCTGGAATCACAGGGACAGGCCCGGGAACACTGAAGCTTTCTTT	CAWNHRDRPGNTEAFF
-	TRBV5-5	TRBD1	TRBJ2-5	TGTGCCAGCAGCTTGTTATCCGGGACAGGGGGCGCAGAGACCCAGTACTTC	CASSLLSGTGGAETQYF
-	TRBV6-1	TRBD2	TRBJ2-3	TGTGCCAGCAGTGCGGTAGCGGGGGGGCGTGCAGATACGCAGTATTTT	CASSAVAGGRADTQYF
once	TRBV28	TRBD1	TRBJ1-5	TGTGCCAGCAGTACCCCAAGACAGGGCGTTGCTCAGCCCCAGCATTTT	CASSTPRQGVAQPQHF
-	TRBV25-1	TRBD1	TRBJ1-2	TGTGCCAGCAGTAAACAGGGGGCAGGAGGCCCTAACTATGGCTACACCTTC	CASSKQGAGGPNYGYTF
-	TRBV5-1	TRBD2	TRBJ2-3	TGCGCCAGCAGCTTCACTAGCGGGGGAGTTGGAAGCACAGATACGCAGTATTTT	CASSFTSGGVGSTDTQYF
-	TRBV28	TRBD1	TRBJ2-3	TGTGCCAGCAGTTCTCAGGGGGCTACGGGCACAGATACGCAGTATTTT	CASSSQGATGTDTQYF
-	TRBV5-4	TRBD2	TRBJ2-1	TGTGCCAGCAGCTTCGAGGCTAGCGGGGGGGACAACAATGAGCAGTTCTTC	CASSFEASGGDNNEQFF
-	TRBV19	TRBD1	TRBJ1-1	TGTGCCAGTAGTACCCCCCAGATTTGGACAGGGAGCACTGAAGCTTTCTTT	CASSTPQIWTGSTEAFF
-	TRBV5-6	-	TRBJ2-7	TGTGCCAGCAGATGGGCAGGGGACTACGAGCAGTACTTC	CASRWAGDYEQYF
-	TRBV5-4	TRBD1	TRBJ1-5	TGTGCCAGCAGCTTGGTGGGACAGCCGACTCGAGGCAATCAGCCCCAGCATTTT	CASSLVGQPTRGNQPQHF
-	TRBV7-6	TRBD1	TRBJ2-5	TGTGCCAGCAGCTTAAGGACAGGGGGCCCGTTCCAAGAGACCCAGTACTTC	CASSLRTGGPFQETQYF
-	TRBV7-9	TRBD2	TRBJ2-5	TGTGCCAGCAGCTCCCTAGCGGGGGGGCAAGAGACCCAGTACTTC	CASSSLAGGQETQYF
-	TRBV9	TRBD2	TRBJ2-3	TGTGCCAGCAGCGGGGGACTACTGGGGATAGATACGCAGTATTTT	CASSGGLLGIDTQYF
-	TRBV30	TRBD1	TRBJ1-5	TGTGCCTGGAGTGTGCAGGGGGACCAGCCCCAGCATTTT	CAWSVQGDQPQHF
once	TRBV14	TRBD1	TRBJ2-2	TGTGCCAGCAGCCAAGCAGGGGGCTACGGGGAGCTGTTTTTT	CASSQAGGYGELFF
-	TRBV6-4	TRBD1	TRBJ2-3	TGTGCCAGCAGTCAGACAGGGAGCACAGATACGCAGTATTTT	CASSQTGSTDTQYF
-	TRBV29-1	TRBD1	TRBJ1-1	TGCAGCGTTGACGGACAGGGGAACACTGAAGCTTTCTTT	CSVDGQGNTEAFF
-	TRBV27	-	TRBJ1-4	TGTGCCAGCAGTTCTGACTCGGATGAAAAACTGTTTTTT	CASSSDSDEKLFF
-	TRBV29-1	TRBD2	TRBJ2-2	TGCAGCGTTGATAAGCGGGGGGAAGGGAACACCGGGGAGCTGTTTTTT	CSVDKRGEGNTGELFF
-	TRBV30	TRBD1	TRBJ1-6	TGTGCCTGGAGAGGACAGGGATATAATTCACCCCTCCACTTT	CAWRGQGYNSPLHF
-	TRBV27	TRBD1	TRBJ1-2	TGTGCCAGCAGTGTACAGGGGGCGCGCGGCTACACCTTC	CASSVQGARGYTF
-	TRBV29-1	TRBD1	TRBJ1-2	TGCAGCGTGATTACAGGGGGCTCCTATGGCTACACCTTC	CSVITGGSYGYTF
-	TRBV5-4	-	TRBJ2-3	TGTGCCAGCAGCTTGGCAGCTAGTAGGCATACGCAGTATTTT	CASSLAASRHTQYF
-	TRBV30	TRBD1	TRBJ2-5	TGTGCCTGGCGCCCCCTGGGACAGGGGTACCAAGAGACCCAGTACTTC	CAWRPLGQGYQETQYF
-	TRBV6-4	TRBD1	TRBJ1-2	TGTGCCAGCAGCCAAAATACCGGGACAGGGTATGGCTACACCTTC	CASSQNTGTGYGYTF
-	TRBV28	-	TRBJ2-1	TGTGCCAGCAGTCCAGGGCGGGGCCCTTCCTACAATGAGCAGTTCTTC	CASSPGRGPSYNEQFF
-	TRBV5-1	-	TRBJ1-2	TGCGCCAGCAGCTTGACGGACGGGAGCGACTATGGCTACACCTTC	CASSLTDGSDYGYTF
-	TRBV7-2	-	TRBJ1-3	TGTGCCAGCAGCTTAGCAGGGGGAAGAAACACCATATATTTT	CASSLAGGRNTIYF
-	TRBV18	TRBD1	TRBJ1-4	TGTGCCAGCTCAACAGGACAGGGTGAAAAACTGTTTTTT	CASSTGQGEKLFF
-	TRBV6-6	-	TRBJ1-5	TGTGCCAGCAGAGAGGACCTGAGGGGCAATCAGCCCCAGCATTTT	CASREDLRGNQPQHF
-	TRBV9	-	TRBJ2-3	TGTGCCAGCAGCGTAGCTGGTGGGGGGGCTACAGATACGCAGTATTTT	CASSVAGGGATDTQYF
-	TRBV29-1	-	TRBJ2-3	TGCAGCGTTGAAACAGGAGCAAGGGCAGATACGCAGTATTTT	CSVETGARADTQYF
-	TRBV19	TRBD1	TRBJ1-1	TGTGCCAGTAGAACAGGACAGGGGTACACTGAAGCTTTCTTT	CASRTGQGYTEAFF
-	TRBV11-2	-	TRBJ1-3	TGTGCCAGCAGGGCGACACCTATCTCTGGAAACACCATATATTTT	CASRATPISGNTIYF
-	TRBV6-1	TRBD2	TRBJ2-1	TGTGCCAGCAGTGCCACTAGCGGTGAGCAGTTCTTC	CASSATSGEQFF
-	TRBV11-2	-	TRBJ1-4	TGTGCCAGCAGCCAGCCAGGCTATGAAAAACTGTTTTTT	CASSQPGYEKLFF
-	TRBV9	TRBD2	TRBJ2-1	TGTGCCAGCAGCGTAGTAATGGCGGGGGGGGGCAATGAGCAGTTCTTC	CASSVVMAGGGNEQFF
few	TRBV30	TRBD1	TRBJ1-5	TGTGCCTGGAGTATAGGACAGGGCAATCAGCCCCAGCATTTT	CAWSIGQGNQPQHF
-	TRBV5-1	-	TRBJ2-1	TGCGCCAGCAGCTTGGGTTCTATGGGGCCCTTGTTTTACAATGAGCAGTTCTTC	CASSLGSMGPLFYNEQFF
-	TRBV5-4	-	TRBJ2-6	TGTGCCAGCAGCTTGTCCTTCGGGGGGGCCAACGTCCTGACTTTC	CASSLSFGGANVLTF
few	TRBV7-9	-	TRBJ2-7	TGTGCCAGCAGCTTAGACGGGACATCGGAGCAGTACTTC	CASSLDGTSEQYF
-	TRBV27	TRBD1	TRBJ1-2	TGTGCCAGCAGTCCGACAGGGGACGGGGTCTATGGCTACACCTTC	CASSPTGDGVYGYTF